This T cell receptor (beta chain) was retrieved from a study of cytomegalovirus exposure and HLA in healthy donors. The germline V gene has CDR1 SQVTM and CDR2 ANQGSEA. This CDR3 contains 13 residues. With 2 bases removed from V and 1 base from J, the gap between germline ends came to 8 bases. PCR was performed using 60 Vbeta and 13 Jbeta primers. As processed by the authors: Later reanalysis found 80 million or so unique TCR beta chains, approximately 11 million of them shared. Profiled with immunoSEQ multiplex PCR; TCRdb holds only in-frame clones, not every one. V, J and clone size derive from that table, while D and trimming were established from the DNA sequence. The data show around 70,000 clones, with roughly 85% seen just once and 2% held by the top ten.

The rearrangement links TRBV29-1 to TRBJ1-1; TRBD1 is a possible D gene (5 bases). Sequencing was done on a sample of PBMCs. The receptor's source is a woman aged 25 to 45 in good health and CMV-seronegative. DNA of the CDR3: TGCAGCGTTGAAAGGACAAGGAACACTGAAGCTTTCTTT. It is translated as CSVERTRNTEAFF.